This passage covers 12 T cell receptor beta chains from one sample sequenced in a study of graft-versus-host responses after intestinal transplantation. Antigens of these TCRs are unknown. Profiling relied on immunoSEQ multiplex PCR, and the TCRdb table lists in-frame clones only, not all of them. The table lists around 100,000 clones, approximately 90% of them singletons. The sample here was unstimulated CD4+ T cells sorted from spleen or lymph node cells, taken before transplant. These receptors originate from a human donor who was the organ donor for an intestinal transplant.

V gene TRBV5-1 combines with J gene TRBJ2-1, with TRBD2 matching over 9 bases. Per the germline V gene, CDR1 is SGHRS and CDR2 is YFSETQ. CDR3 size: 15 residues. J gave up 9 bases and V 1 base, and 8 bases lay outside the gene matches. The CDR3 DNA is TGCGCCAGCAGCTTGTCGGCTAGCGGGATCGGTGAGCAGTTCTTC. Its protein is CASSLSASGIGEQFF.

The chain is built from TRBV5-1 and TRBJ2-3, with a possible D match to TRBD2 (6 bases). V was clipped by 2 bases and J by 2 bases, with 9 bases between them. CDR3 length: 14 amino acids. Germline lookup yields CDR1 SGHRS and CDR2 YFSETQ. The CDR3 sequence: CASSFREFTDTQYF. The CDR3 coding sequence is TGCGCCAGCAGCTTCCGGGAGTTCACAGATACGCAGTATTTT.

This sequence joins TRBV19 and TRBJ1-2, with D hard to call. V was shortened by 5 bases and J by 3 bases, with 7 bases between the two germline ends. The CDR3 is 12 amino acids. Germline loops: CDR1 LNHDA, CDR2 SQIVND (reference sequence). The CDR3 sequence: CASSRGHYGYTF. The DNA of the CDR3 is TGTGCCAGTAGTCGGGGTCACTATGGCTACACCTTC.

This rearrangement joins TRBV5-1 to TRBJ2-3; D not certain. CDR3 length: 12 residues. The V end was cut by 2 bases, the J end by 4 bases, with 5 bases between. Germline CDR1 and CDR2: SGHRS and YFSETQ. CDR3 loop: CASSFTADTQYF. The DNA for the CDR3 is TGCGCCAGCAGCTTTACGGCAGATACGCAGTATTTT.

The J gene is TRBJ2-7, the V gene TRBV5-1; D ambiguous. Trimming pared 3 bases from V and 4 bases from J, leaving 8 bases between. Germline CDR1 SGHRS, CDR2 YFSETQ. The CDR3 sequence is 12 residues long. Here the CDR3 reads CASSSTLYEQYF. The CDR3 nucleotides are TGCGCCAGCAGCTCGACTCTTTACGAGCAGTACTTC.

The V and J genes are TRBV2 and TRBJ2-1; no clear D. The CDR3 sequence is 11 residues long. V lost 2 bases, J lost 10 bases, and 6 bases lay in between. CDR1 is SNHLY, CDR2 FYNNEI, per germline. CDR3 amino acids: CASSEPGEQFF. The CDR3 DNA sequence: TGTGCCAGCAGTGAACCCGGGGAGCAGTTCTTC.

This chain connects TRBV28 to TRBJ1-5; no clear D gene. The germline CDR1 and CDR2 sequences are MDHEN and SYDVKM. V was pared by 8 bases and J by 8 bases, with 13 bases between. This CDR3 contains 12 residues. CDR3: CASRSPTEPQHF. The CDR3 region has the DNA TGTGCCAGCCGATCCCCCACAGAGCCCCAGCATTTT. Filled out from reference TRBV28 and TRBJ1-5, the complete variable domain reads DVKVTQSSRYLVKRTGEKVFLECVQDMDHENMFWYRQDPGLGLRLIYFSYDVKMKEKGDIPEGYSVSREKKERFSLILESASTNQTSMYLCASRSPTEPQHFGDGTRLSIL.

The chain recombines TRBV28 with TRBJ2-7; possible D gene TRBD1, 5 bases. V was cut by 3 bases and J by 5 bases, with 11 bases left in between. Germline assignment: CDR1 MDHEN and CDR2 SYDVKM. The CDR3 consists of 13 residues. The CDR3 protein is CASSFTGLDEQYF. For the CDR3, the DNA is TGTGCCAGCAGTTTCACAGGTCTGGACGAGCAGTACTTC.

The chain couples TRBV19 to TRBJ2-5, with D maybe TRBD1 (6 bases). Trimming left V 3 bases short and J 4 bases short, with 9 bases between. This CDR3 has 13 amino acids. The germline V gene encodes CDR1 LNHDA and CDR2 SQIVND (reference sequence). CDR3 residues: CASSMIRGETQYF. In nucleotides, the CDR3 is TGTGCCAGTAGTATGATCAGGGGAGAGACCCAGTACTTC.

The chain joins TRBV27 to TRBJ1-5; 10 bases are a match to TRBD1. With 5 bases clipped from V and 0 bases from J, the junction kept 16 bases outside the gene matches. Looked up from germline, CDR1 is MNHEY and CDR2 is SMNVEV (reference sequence). The CDR3 is 20 residues long. For the CDR3, the DNA is TGTGCCAGCAGTCCATATTACGGGACAGGGGATTCCTATAGCAATCAGCCCCAGCATTTT. Translation gives CASSPYYGTGDSYSNQPQHF.

The chain carries TRBV28 and TRBJ1-2; D is ambiguous. The CDR3 has 13 amino acids. Deletions cut 3 bases from V and 12 bases from J, with 17 bases between. Per germline, CDR1 MDHEN and CDR2 SYDVKM. The chain's CDR3 is CASSFPGVMSDTF. The CDR3 DNA reads TGTGCCAGCAGTTTCCCCGGTGTTATGAGTGACACCTTC.

The chain combines TRBV11-2 with TRBJ1-5, with 8 bases identical to TRBD1. The V segment lost 5 bases and the J segment 7 bases; nucleotides outside the gene matches: 10. Germline assignment: CDR1 SGHAT and CDR2 FQNNGV. The CDR3 extends over 15 amino acids. CDR3 sequence (DNA): TGTGCCAGCAGCCACGCGGACAGGGATAACCAGCCCCAGCATTTT. This codes for CASSHADRDNQPQHF.